This T cell receptor beta chain was sequenced for a study of shared T cell receptors in the human thymus. The repertoire was sequenced with immunoSEQ multiplex PCR; TCRdb's copy has only in-frame clones and lacks some. The sample includes 550,000 to 800,000 clones, 75% to 90% seen only once; the top ten take 0.008% to 0.011%. CDR3 size: 15 residues. Looked up from germline, CDR1 is MGHRA and CDR2 is YSYEKL. V was clipped by 3 bases and J by 4 bases; unmatched bases: 7. The data also belong to a second study, concerning human thymus T cells.

The V and J genes are TRBV4-1 and TRBJ2-5; TRBD2 matches at 8 bases. The clonotype comes from a girl less than two years old with a congenital heart defect. The sample was thymocytes. The CDR3 is CASSHSLGTRETQYF. In DNA, the CDR3 is TGCGCCAGCAGCCACAGCCTAGGGACTAGAGAGACCCAGTACTTC.